This is a list of T cell receptor beta chains from one sample in a study of T-cell memory formation after mild COVID-19. TCRdb ran MiXCR on the 5' RACE reads and lists one entry per CDR3 protein. The sample has roughly 280,000 distinct CDR3 sequences; roughly 8.2% are singletons. The specimen sequenced was PBMCs or a T cell subset sorted from them (not recorded which). The receptor source for this set is a man younger than 35 who had mild COVID-19 (a few samples of this study predate the infection). Cell type and time point are not known. Each CDR3 is given with its conserved first and last residue. The D gene is left open where the match is weak. Some rows mark clone size as missing; the rest say once, few, many or name a class of expanded clone.

>TRBJ2-3|.|TRBV5-1|.
TGCGCCAGCAGCTCCGGGGGCTTCACAGATACGCAGTATTTT
CASSSGGFTDTQYF
>TRBJ2-2|TRBD1|TRBV11-3|few
TGTGCCAGCAGTAGGGACAGGGCGAACACCGGGGAGCTGTTTTTT
CASSRDRANTGELFF
>TRBJ2-2|.|TRBV10-3|many
TGTGCCATCAGTGGTGAGGGGCGACTCACCGGGGAGCTGTTTTTT
CAISGEGRLTGELFF
>TRBJ1-5|.|TRBV7-2|.
TGTGCCAGCAGCTACCTTCCAGGCAGGGGAAATCAGCCCCAGCATTTT
CASSYLPGRGNQPQHF
>TRBJ1-1|.|TRBV6-5|few
TGTGCCAGCAGTTACTCAGGGGCGGGCACTGAAGCTTTCTTT
CASSYSGAGTEAFF
>TRBJ1-4|TRBD1|TRBV5-1|few
TGCGCCAGCAAAGAGACAGGGAATGAAAAACTGTTTTTT
CASKETGNEKLFF
>TRBJ1-1|.|TRBV7-2|few
TGTGCCAGCAGCCAAAACCTCCCAGGGTACACTGAAGCTTTCTTT
CASSQNLPGYTEAFF
>TRBJ1-1|.|TRBV29-1|.
TGCAGCGCTGAACCTTCGAACACTGAAGCTTTCTTT
CSAEPSNTEAFF
>TRBJ1-2|TRBD1|TRBV18|.
TGTGCCAGCTCGCGGGACAGGGAAAATGGCTACACCTTC
CASSRDRENGYTF
>TRBJ2-5|.|TRBV7-9|.
TGTGCCAGCAGCCCCGGGTGGGGGCACGAGACCCAGTACTTC
CASSPGWGHETQYF
>TRBJ2-1|TRBD2|TRBV5-1|few
TGCGCCAGCAGCTTAGGGCTCGGGACTAGGGACAATGAGCAGTTCTTC
CASSLGLGTRDNEQFF
>TRBJ2-6|.|TRBV7-2|few
TGTGCCAGCAGCCCCGGGACGAGTAAAGTCCTGACTTTC
CASSPGTSKVLTF
>TRBJ2-2|.|TRBV7-9|few
TGTGCCAGCAGCTTACCCCTCGCGGGCAGCAACACCGGGGAGCTGTTTTTT
CASSLPLAGSNTGELFF
>TRBJ2-1|TRBD2|TRBV27|.
TGTGCCAGCAGTACTAGCGGGACTTACAATGAGCAGTTCTTC
CASSTSGTYNEQFF
>TRBJ2-5|.|TRBV7-2|.
TGTGCCAGCAGCGAGGGGGTCGGGTACCAAGAGACCCAGTACTTC
CASSEGVGYQETQYF
>TRBJ2-5|.|TRBV20-1|.
TGCAGTGCGGGGAGGACGGCGCAAGAGACCCAGTACTTC
CSAGRTAQETQYF
>TRBJ2-6|TRBD2|TRBV28|.
TGTGCCGCCTCTATCGGGGGGGCTGGGGCCAACGTCCTGACTTTC
CAASIGGAGANVLTF
>TRBJ1-6|.|TRBV7-2|few
TGTGCCAGCAACACAGCCACCTCCTATAATTCACCCCTCCACTTT
CASNTATSYNSPLHF
>TRBJ2-1|TRBD1|TRBV7-3|.
TGTGCCAGCAGCTCGACAGGGTCGGCTGAGCAGTTCTTC
CASSSTGSAEQFF
>TRBJ2-2|.|TRBV5-1|.
TGCGCCAGCAGCTTGGATATCGGGGCGAACACCGGGGAGCTGTTTTTT
CASSLDIGANTGELFF
>TRBJ1-3|.|TRBV27|.
TGTGCCAGCAGTCGGGACGGCAGCTCTGGAAACACCATATATTTT
CASSRDGSSGNTIYF
>TRBJ2-3|.|TRBV5-1|.
TGCGCCAGCAGCTTGGAGGGCCGCACAGATACGCAGTATTTT
CASSLEGRTDTQYF
>TRBJ1-6|.|TRBV6-5|.
TGTGCCAGCAGGACCCTCGGACGCCTGGTCGGGTCACCCCTCCACTTT
CASRTLGRLVGSPLHF
>TRBJ1-5|.|TRBV4-1|.
TGCGCCAGCAGCCACAATGGACCCGAGGGTCATCAGCCCCAGCATTTT
CASSHNGPEGHQPQHF
>TRBJ1-1|.|TRBV6-5|.
TGTGCCAGCAGTGGCCGGGACACTGAAGCTTTCTTT
CASSGRDTEAFF
>TRBJ2-3|.|TRBV7-8|few
TGTGCCAGCAGTTATAGTGGATGGAATAAGGGAGATACGCAGTATTTT
CASSYSGWNKGDTQYF
>TRBJ2-5|TRBD2|TRBV7-2|.
TGTGCCAGCAGATATCCGGGACTAGCTGGGGAGACCCAGTACTTC
CASRYPGLAGETQYF
>TRBJ1-5|.|TRBV7-8|.
TGTGCCAGCAGCTTTATGGGGACACGTAGCAATCAGCCCCAGCATTTT
CASSFMGTRSNQPQHF
>TRBJ2-5|TRBD1|TRBV5-4|.
TGTGCCAGCAGCTTGGCCCAGGGGGCGTCAAGGGAGACCCAGTACTTC
CASSLAQGASRETQYF
>TRBJ2-7|.|TRBV11-2|.
TGTGCCAGCAGCCCGGGACACCTAGGCGACCTCTCCTACGAGCAGTACTTC
CASSPGHLGDLSYEQYF
>TRBJ1-4|.|TRBV7-9|few
TGTGCCAGCAGCTCCCCCGGCAGGGGCAATGAAAAACTGTTTTTT
CASSSPGRGNEKLFF
>TRBJ1-2|.|TRBV20-1|.
TGCAGTGCTAGGCGGAGGGTTGAGACTAACTATGGCTACACCTTC
CSARRRVETNYGYTF